Presented here are 5 T cell receptor beta chains from one specimen sequenced in a study of blood T cell repertoires in COVID-19. The table came from immunoSEQ multiplex PCR; TCRdb's copy has only in-frame clones and leaves some out. The top ten clones hold 9.5% to 12% of a sample with 150,000 to 200,000 clones, approximately 87% of them seen once. Source material: peripheral blood. The receptors shown here come from a woman aged 55-75 years with COVID-19, enrolled during active disease.

The DNA for the CDR3 is TGTGCCAGCAGTTATACCGGGACAGGGGGCTACGAGCAGTACTTC. It is translated as CASSYTGTGGYEQYF. The chain uses TRBV28 and TRBJ2-7; 11 bases line up with TRBD1. This CDR3 spans 15 amino acids. Per germline, CDR1 MDHEN and CDR2 SYDVKM. J gave up 3 bases and V 4 bases, and 5 bases lay outside the gene matches.

The genes are TRBV28 and TRBJ1-2, with D perhaps matching TRBD1 (5 bases). Trimming left V 6 bases short and J 4 bases short, with 12 bases between. This CDR3 is 13 amino acids long. Germline V gene data show CDR1 as MDHEN and CDR2 as SYDVKM. The CDR3 nucleotides are TGTGCCAGCAGCCCTGCGGGGCCCTATGGCTACACCTTC. Its translation: CASSPAGPYGYTF.

This chain joins TRBV6-5 and TRBJ2-7; the match to TRBD1 covers 7 bases. The CDR3 is 15 amino acids. From germline, CDR1 is MNHEY and CDR2 SVGAGI. V dropped 1 base and J dropped 0; count of bases not matched to a gene: 3. DNA of the CDR3: TGTGCCAGCAGTTACTGGGGGACAGACTCCTACGAGCAGTACTTC. Its protein is CASSYWGTDSYEQYF.

This clone was observed a handful of times. The chain uses TRBV9 and TRBJ1-1; 8 bases match TRBD1. CDR1 is SGDLS, CDR2 YYNGEE, per germline. V lost 0 bases to trimming and J lost 6 bases; unmatched junction nucleotides: 7. The CDR3 has 15 amino acids. CDR3 sequence reads: CASSVAGQGGAEAFF. The CDR3 region has the DNA TGTGCCAGCAGCGTAGCCGGACAGGGAGGCGCTGAAGCTTTCTTT.

The gene calls are TRBV6-5 and TRBJ1-5, with D possibly matching TRBD1 (6 bases). Trimming took off 4 bases at V and 6 bases at J, with 7 bases between the two ends. The germline V gene has CDR1 MNHEY and CDR2 SVGAGI. This CDR3 spans 12 amino acids. The chain's CDR3 is CASSLQGQPQHF. The DNA for the CDR3 is TGTGCCAGCAGTTTACAGGGTCAGCCCCAGCATTTT.